The entry below gives a single T cell receptor beta chain sequence along with its context. Its specificity is unknown. In the naive CD8 group, cells lacked CD45RO and were positively selected for CCR7, so terminally differentiated effector memory CD45RA+ cells were left out. The study ran the assay at deep level. Once extracted for a subset, genomic DNA was divided evenly among several immunoSEQ plates. In the authors' workflow: Junction-only immunoSEQ sequences carried no quality scores, so filtering differed. This table comes from immunoSEQ multiplex PCR, and its TCRdb copy is limited to in-frame clones, with some not included. For V, J and clone size, that table is used; D and trimming come from the DNA. The sample gives more than 550,000 clones, approximately 90% of which show up once; roughly 22% is in the top ten. The source of the sample is a study of shared clonotypes between healthy human individuals. Findings and caveats of the study: Naive CD4 clonotypes overlapped across a few donors at around 4.7%.

The V gene's germline CDR1 is MNHEY and CDR2 SVGAGI. The CDR3 has 15 residues. The V and J ends lost 2 bases and 4 bases, in that order; junction bases with no gene match: 7. V and J are TRBV6-5 and TRBJ2-7; 8 nucleotides match TRBD1. Sequences were obtained from naive CD8+ T cells sorted from blood. This receptor was taken from a man aged 25-45 years in good health. The CDR3 DNA sequence: TGTGCCAGCAGTTACGAACAGGGGGAGCGATACGAGCAGTACTTC. Translated: CASSYEQGERYEQYF.